This TCR beta chain came from a study of blood T cell repertoires in COVID-19. The wider study: From T cells, B-cell-depleted T cells, or PBMCs came the material, which was cDNA or gDNA.

V gave up 2 bases and J gave up 7 bases; unmatched junction bases: 16. CDR1 and CDR2 (germline): SGHRS, YFSETQ. The CDR3 has 18 amino acids. TCRdb keeps only in-frame clones here, not all; method: immunoSEQ multiplex PCR. The table has fewer than 250,000 clones, approximately 88% seen once. Sequenced: peripheral blood. The receptor comes from a man aged 60-69 years who had recovered from COVID-19. The V call is TRBV5-1, the J call TRBJ1-4; 8 nucleotides align to TRBD1. CDR3 sequence (DNA): TGCGCCAGCAGCTTTTCCGGGACAGGCAACCCCTTCCGTGAAAAACTGTTTTTT. This translates into CASSFSGTGNPFREKLFF.